These 18 T cell receptor beta chains were all obtained from the same sample, sequenced in a study of blood T cell repertoires in COVID-19. Profiling relied on immunoSEQ multiplex PCR, and the TCRdb table lists in-frame clones only, not all of them. The sample holds 150,000 to 200,000 clones, around nine tenths seen once. The specimen sequenced was peripheral blood. Every receptor here comes from an older man with acute or convalescent COVID-19.

The table lists this clone with a few counts. The chain couples TRBV12-3 or TRBV12-4 to TRBJ1-3; 7 nucleotides align to TRBD1. V was clipped by 6 bases and J by 7 bases; unmatched bases: 6. The CDR3 is made up of 13 amino acids. The CDR3: CASSLTQGNTIYF. The DNA for the CDR3 is TGTGCCAGCAGCCTAACACAGGGGAACACCATATATTTT.

The chain is built from TRBV5-4 and TRBJ1-3, with 8 nucleotides matching TRBD1. CDR1 is SGHNT and CDR2 is YYREEE in the germline V gene (reference sequence). The CDR3 is 15 residues long. V dropped 4 bases and J dropped 4; count of bases not matched to a gene: 7. CDR3 in amino acids: CASSPGTGAGNTIYF. The CDR3 nucleotides read TGTGCCAGCAGCCCCGGGACAGGTGCCGGAAACACCATATATTTT. Drawing the rest from reference TRBV5-4 and TRBJ1-3, the complete variable domain is ETGVTQSPTHLIKTRGQQVTLRCSSQSGHNTVSWYQQALGQGPQFIFQYYREEENGRGNFPPRFSGLQFPNYSSELNVNALELDDSALYLCASSPGTGAGNTIYFGEGSWLTVV.

The rearrangement links TRBV5-1 to TRBJ2-7; D not certain. V was clipped by 5 bases and J by 0 bases, with 9 bases between them. The germline CDR1 and CDR2 sequences are SGHRS and YFSETQ. The CDR3 contains 13 residues. The CDR3 nucleotides read TGCGCCAGCAGGGAACAGCCCTCCTACGAGCAGTACTTC. It codes for CASREQPSYEQYF. The full variable domain, with the rest looked up from reference TRBV5-1 and TRBJ2-7, is KAGVTQTPRYLIKTRGQQVTLSCSPISGHRSVSWYQQTPGQGLQFLFEYFSETQRNKGNFPGRFSGRQFSNSRSEMNVSTLELGDSALYLCASREQPSYEQYFGPGTRLTVT.

The chain couples TRBV4-1 to TRBJ2-2, with 7 bases aligning to TRBD1. This CDR3 spans 17 amino acids. Germline trimming cut 0 bases from V and 2 bases from J; bases unmatched to any gene: 6. CDR1 MGHRA and CDR2 YSYEKL come from the germline V gene. CDR3 region: CASSQDRKGGNTGELFF. The CDR3 DNA reads TGCGCCAGCAGCCAAGATCGGAAAGGGGGCAACACCGGGGAGCTGTTTTTT.

The J gene is TRBJ1-6, the V gene TRBV7-9; the match to TRBD1 covers 8 bases. The CDR3 totals 11 residues. CDR1 and CDR2 from the germline V gene are SEHNR and FQNEAQ (reference sequence). Losses at the gene ends were 4 bases for V and 13 bases for J; bases not matched to a gene: 0. The CDR3 DNA follows: TGTGCCAGCAGCTGGGACAGGCCCCTCCACTTT. Amino acids: CASSWDRPLHF.

The chain couples TRBV6-5 to TRBJ2-7; 7 positions agree with TRBD2. The germline V gene has CDR1 MNHEY and CDR2 SVGAGI. After removal of 2 bases from V and 2 bases from J, the junction contained 6 bases not matched to a gene. There are 15 residues in the CDR3. CDR3 residues: CASSYQAGTPYEQYF. The CDR3 region has the DNA TGTGCCAGCAGTTACCAAGCGGGGACTCCCTACGAGCAGTACTTC.

The chain couples TRBV4-3 to TRBJ2-3; 8 bases match TRBD2. This CDR3 is 15 amino acids long. Germline V lookup: CDR1 LGHNA, CDR2 YSLEER. The J segment lost 8 bases and the V segment lost 1 base, leaving 8 bases of the junction unmatched. CDR3 loop: CASSQAPPSGGTQYF. Here the CDR3 DNA reads TGCGCCAGCAGCCAAGCCCCCCCCAGCGGGGGTACGCAGTATTTT.

The rearrangement uses TRBV7-3 and TRBJ1-4, with a possible D match to TRBD1 (5 bases). The germline gives CDR1 SGHTA, CDR2 FQGTGA. V lost 0 bases to trimming and J lost 8 bases, with 13 bases between them. This CDR3 comprises 15 residues. CDR3 protein: CASSLTEGSTEKLFF. CDR3 coding DNA: TGTGCCAGCAGCTTAACGGAGGGGTCGACGGAAAAACTGTTTTTT.

The J gene is TRBJ1-6, the V gene TRBV28; D is unclear. The CDR3 is made up of 15 amino acids. Germline V lookup: CDR1 MDHEN, CDR2 SYDVKM. The ends were cut back, 8 bases at V and 3 bases at J, with 14 bases in the middle. CDR3 bases: TGTGCCAGCCGTTCCTCGGGGATCTATAATTCACCCCTCCACTTT. Translating gives CASRSSGIYNSPLHF.

About this clone: At one boundary the junction diverges from the germline segment, which might be a read error. The chain combines TRBV11-2 with TRBJ2-5; the D is unclear. CDR1 and CDR2 from the germline V gene are SGHAT and FQNNGV. The CDR3 is made up of 13 amino acids. CDR3 sequence: CASTLTGRETQYF. The CDR3 bases are TGTGCCAGCACCTTAACTGGCAGGGAGACCCAGTACTTC.

V usage is TRBV19 and J usage is TRBJ1-5; 7 nucleotides agree with TRBD1. In germline, CDR1 is LNHDA, CDR2 SQIVND (reference sequence). This CDR3 comprises 15 residues. The ends lost 7 bases at V and 5 bases at J; junction bases unmatched: 11. The CDR3 DNA reads TGTGCCAGTATCTTTACAGGGGCCCCTGATCAGCCCCAGCATTTT. It specifies CASIFTGAPDQPQHF.

The V gene is TRBV9, the J gene TRBJ1-2; tentatively, D is TRBD1 (6 bases). The germline gives CDR1 SGDLS, CDR2 YYNGEE. The CDR3 has 17 amino acids. The V end lost 3 bases, the J end lost 8 bases, and 26 bases lay between the germline ends. CDR3 residues: CASSARPGQPHRGGYTF. The CDR3 nucleotides read TGTGCCAGCAGCGCCCGTCCGGGACAACCTCATCGGGGAGGCTACACCTTC.

This clone was observed many times. The DNA of the CDR3 is TGCGCCAGCAGCTTGTCGGGGGGCGGGGTACTCGAGCAGTACTTC. This gives the protein CASSLSGGGVLEQYF. The chain is built from TRBV5-1 and TRBJ2-7; possible D gene TRBD2, 7 bases. Per germline, CDR1 SGHRS and CDR2 YFSETQ. This CDR3 is built from 15 residues. Trimming removed 1 base at V and 6 bases at J, with 17 bases between. The variable domain in full, completed from reference TRBV5-1 and TRBJ2-7, reads KAGVTQTPRYLIKTRGQQVTLSCSPISGHRSVSWYQQTPGQGLQFLFEYFSETQRNKGNFPGRFSGRQFSNSRSEMNVSTLELGDSALYLCASSLSGGGVLEQYFGPGTRLTVT.

This chain uses TRBV19 with TRBJ1-2; 9 bases match TRBD1. Per the germline V gene, CDR1 is LNHDA and CDR2 is SQIVND (reference sequence). V was clipped by 3 bases and J by 2 bases; unmatched bases: 7. This CDR3 has 16 amino acids. The DNA of the CDR3 is TGTGCCAGTAGTATCTTCGGGACAGGGAAAAACTATGGCTACACCTTC. Protein sequence: CASSIFGTGKNYGYTF.

V is TRBV7-2 and J is TRBJ1-2; 10 bases fit TRBD1. This CDR3 comprises 17 residues. Germline CDR1 and CDR2: SGHTA and FQGNSA. With V trimmed by 5 bases and J by 4 bases, 13 bases remained unmatched. CDR3: CASSQTGTGVLGYGYTF. The CDR3 DNA reads TGTGCCAGCAGCCAAACCGGGACAGGGGTGCTCGGCTATGGCTACACCTTC.

The genes are TRBV7-2 and TRBJ2-3; TRBD2 aligns across 12 bases. The ends lost 1 base at V and 11 bases at J; junction bases unmatched: 4. Germline CDR1 and CDR2: SGHTA and FQGNSA. The CDR3 sequence is 14 residues long. This chain's CDR3 is CASSLVLAGGKQYF. CDR3 bases: TGTGCCAGCAGCTTAGTTCTAGCGGGGGGGAAGCAGTATTTT.

This CDR3 reads CASSQGPSRHQPQHF. DNA for the CDR3: TGTGCCAGCAGCCAGGGGCCCTCACGCCATCAGCCCCAGCATTTT. This chain connects TRBV3-1 (or the pseudogene TRBV3-2) to TRBJ1-5, with D possibly TRBD1 on 5 matching bases. The CDR3 is made up of 15 amino acids. CDR1 and CDR2 (germline): LGHDT, YNNKEL (reference sequence). V lost 3 bases to trimming and J lost 5 bases, with 14 bases between them.

J is TRBJ2-7 and V is TRBV7-6; weak D call: TRBD2 (6 bases). V was shortened by 5 bases and J by 9 bases, with 20 bases between the two germline ends. This CDR3 comprises 14 residues. Germline values: CDR1 SGHVS, CDR2 FNYEAQ. This CDR3 reads CASSTQGGALGQYF. The CDR3 DNA follows: TGTGCCAGCAGCACCCAGGGCGGGGCCCTAGGGCAGTACTTC. The full variable domain, in which reference TRBV7-6 and TRBJ2-7 provide the parts outside the CDR3, is GAGVSQSPRYKVTKRGQDVALRCDPISGHVSLYWYRQALGQGPEFLTYFNYEAQQDKSGLPNDRFSAERPEGSISTLTIQRTEQRDSAMYRCASSTQGGALGQYFGPGTRLTVT.